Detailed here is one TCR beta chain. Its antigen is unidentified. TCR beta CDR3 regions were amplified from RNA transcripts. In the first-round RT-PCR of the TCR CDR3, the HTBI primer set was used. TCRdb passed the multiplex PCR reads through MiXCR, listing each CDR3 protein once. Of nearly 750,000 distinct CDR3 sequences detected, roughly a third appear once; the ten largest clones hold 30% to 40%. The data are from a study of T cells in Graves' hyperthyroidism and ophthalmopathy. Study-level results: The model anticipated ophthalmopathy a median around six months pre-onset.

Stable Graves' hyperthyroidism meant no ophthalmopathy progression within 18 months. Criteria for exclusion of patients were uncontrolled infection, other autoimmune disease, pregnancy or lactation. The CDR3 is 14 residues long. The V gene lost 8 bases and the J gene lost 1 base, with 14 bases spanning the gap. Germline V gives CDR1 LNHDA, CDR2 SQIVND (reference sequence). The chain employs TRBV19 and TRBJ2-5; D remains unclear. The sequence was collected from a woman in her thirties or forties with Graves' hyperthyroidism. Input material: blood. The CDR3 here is CASSHRSVQETQYF. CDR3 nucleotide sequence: TGTGCCAGTTCCCATAGGTCGGTCCAAGAGACCCAGTACTTC.